This T cell receptor (beta chain) was identified in a study of shared clonotypes between healthy human individuals. As for the study in general: Used for every donor were three CD4 naive, three CD4 memory, two CD8 naive and one CD8 memory plate. Notes on the study in general: What naive subsets generally showed was a larger estimated richness than memory subsets showed.

Some clones are missing from TCRdb's copy, which holds only in-frame ones; the method was immunoSEQ multiplex PCR. The data show around 2.3 million clones, roughly 95% seen once. Concerning this clone itself: Its antigen is unidentified.

A split of CD4+ cells into CD45RA+ naive and CD45RA-negative memory subsets was performed. This CDR3 contains 14 residues. Trimming removed 2 bases at V and 0 bases at J, with 7 bases between. Germline V gene sequence: CDR1 KGHSH, CDR2 LQKENI. Sequencing was performed on naive CD4+ T cells sorted from blood. Subset noted: CD45RA+ positively selected. V is TRBV18 and J is TRBJ1-1; D call uncertain. This sequence originates from a man younger than 35 in good health. In nucleotides, the CDR3 is TGTGCCAGCTCACCAATGGCAGTGAACACTGAAGCTTTCTTT. It encodes CASSPMAVNTEAFF.